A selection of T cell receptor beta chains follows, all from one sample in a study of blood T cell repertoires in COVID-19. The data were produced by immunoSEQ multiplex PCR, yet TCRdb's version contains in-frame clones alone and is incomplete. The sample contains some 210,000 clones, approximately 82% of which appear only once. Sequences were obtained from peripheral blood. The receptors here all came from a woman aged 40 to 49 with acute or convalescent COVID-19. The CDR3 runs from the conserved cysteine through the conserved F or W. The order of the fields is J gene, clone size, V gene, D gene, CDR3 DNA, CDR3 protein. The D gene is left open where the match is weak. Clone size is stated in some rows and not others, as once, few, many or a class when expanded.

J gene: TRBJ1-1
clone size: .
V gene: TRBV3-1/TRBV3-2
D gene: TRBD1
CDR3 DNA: TGTGCCAGCACCACACTGGGACAGACTGAAGCTTTCTTT
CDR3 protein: CASTTLGQTEAFF

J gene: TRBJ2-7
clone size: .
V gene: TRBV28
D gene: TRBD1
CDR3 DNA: TGTGCCAGCAGTTTATTTGGACAGGGAGGTTGGAACGAGCAGTACTTC
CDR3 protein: CASSLFGQGGWNEQYF

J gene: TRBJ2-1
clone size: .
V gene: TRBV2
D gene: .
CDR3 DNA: TGTGCCAGCAGTGAATTAGCGTTGGAGTACAATGAGCAGTTCTTC
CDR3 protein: CASSELALEYNEQFF

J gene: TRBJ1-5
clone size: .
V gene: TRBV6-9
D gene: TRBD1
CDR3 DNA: TGTGCCAGCAGTTTGAGACAGACAGGGAATCAGCCCCAGCATTTT
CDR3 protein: CASSLRQTGNQPQHF

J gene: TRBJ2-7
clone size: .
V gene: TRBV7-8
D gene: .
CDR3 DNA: TGTGCCAGCAGCTTGGAGGGAATCTACGAGCAGTACTTC
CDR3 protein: CASSLEGIYEQYF

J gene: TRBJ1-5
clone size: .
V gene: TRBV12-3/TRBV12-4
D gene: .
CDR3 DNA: TGTGCCAGCAGGACGGACACCCAGCCCCAGCATTTT
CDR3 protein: CASRTDTQPQHF

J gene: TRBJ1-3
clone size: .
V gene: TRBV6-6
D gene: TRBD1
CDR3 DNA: TGTGCCAGCAGTCGGTCCGGGACAGCATTTTTCTCTGGAAACACCATATATTTT
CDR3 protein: CASSRSGTAFFSGNTIYF

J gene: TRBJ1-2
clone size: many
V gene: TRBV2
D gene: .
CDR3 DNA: TGTGCCAGCAGTGCGGGTCTGAGGGGCTACACCTTC
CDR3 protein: CASSAGLRGYTF

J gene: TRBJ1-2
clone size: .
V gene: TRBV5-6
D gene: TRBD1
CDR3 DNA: TGTGCCAGCATTCTAACCGGGACAGGGGGCCCCTATGGCTACACCTTC
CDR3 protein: CASILTGTGGPYGYTF

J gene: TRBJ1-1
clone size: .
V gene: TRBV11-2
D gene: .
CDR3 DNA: TGTGCCAGCAGACAGAGCGGGGAGAACACTGAAGCTTTCTTT
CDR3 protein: CASRQSGENTEAFF

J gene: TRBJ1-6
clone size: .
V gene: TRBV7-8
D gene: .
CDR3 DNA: TGTGCCAGCAGCCCAACTCCACAGGGAAATAATTCACCCCTCCACTTT
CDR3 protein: CASSPTPQGNNSPLHF

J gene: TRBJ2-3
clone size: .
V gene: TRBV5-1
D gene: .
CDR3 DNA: TGCGCCAGCAGCTTGGCGGGGTACAGCACAGATACGCAGTATTTT
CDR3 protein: CASSLAGYSTDTQYF

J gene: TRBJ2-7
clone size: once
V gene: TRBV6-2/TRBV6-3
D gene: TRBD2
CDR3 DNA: TGTGCCAGCAGTTTTCCGGGACTAGCGGGATCGGGGGAGCAGTACTTC
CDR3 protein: CASSFPGLAGSGEQYF

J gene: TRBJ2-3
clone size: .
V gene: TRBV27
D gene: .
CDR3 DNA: TGTGCCAGCAGTTTCTACACAGATACGCAGTATTTT
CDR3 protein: CASSFYTDTQYF

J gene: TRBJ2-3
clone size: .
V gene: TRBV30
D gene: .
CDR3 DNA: TGTGCCTGGAGTGGAGCAGATACGCAGTATTTT
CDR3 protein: CAWSGADTQYF

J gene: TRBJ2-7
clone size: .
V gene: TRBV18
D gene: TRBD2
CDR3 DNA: TGTGCCAGCTCACCACTCCGGGAGGGCCACGAGCAGTACTTC
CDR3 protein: CASSPLREGHEQYF

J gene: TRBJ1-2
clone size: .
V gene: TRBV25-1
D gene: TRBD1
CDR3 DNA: TGTGCCAGCAGTGCCCCCGCGCAGGGGGCGCGCGGCTACACCTTC
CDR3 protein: CASSAPAQGARGYTF

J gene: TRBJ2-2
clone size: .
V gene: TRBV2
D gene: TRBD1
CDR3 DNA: TGTGCCAGCAGTGATCAGATGGGACAGGGTACCGGGGAGCTGTTTTTT
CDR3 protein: CASSDQMGQGTGELFF

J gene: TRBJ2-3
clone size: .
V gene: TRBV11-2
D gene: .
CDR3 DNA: TGTGCCAGCAGAGGGGGCACAGATACGCAGTATTTT
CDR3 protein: CASRGGTDTQYF

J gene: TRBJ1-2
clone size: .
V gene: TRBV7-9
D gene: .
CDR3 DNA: TGTGCCAGCAGCTTGGCCGGGGGGCCCTTCAACTATGGCTACACCTTC
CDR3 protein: CASSLAGGPFNYGYTF

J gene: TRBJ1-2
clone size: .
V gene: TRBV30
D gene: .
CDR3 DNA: TGTGCCTGGAGTGTGGTCCGGTCGGGTGGCTACACCTTC
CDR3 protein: CAWSVVRSGGYTF

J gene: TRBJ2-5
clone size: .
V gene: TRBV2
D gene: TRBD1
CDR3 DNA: TGTGCGGGGACAGTCCAAGAGACCCAGTACTTC
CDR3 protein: CAGTVQETQYF

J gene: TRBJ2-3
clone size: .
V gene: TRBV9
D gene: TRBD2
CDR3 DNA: TGTGCCAGCAGCGGTAGCGGGGGGGCCGCAGATACGCAGTATTTT
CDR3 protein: CASSGSGGAADTQYF

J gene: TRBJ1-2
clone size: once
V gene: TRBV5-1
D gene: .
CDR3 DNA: TGCGCCAGCAGCTTCCAGGGAGGCGGCTACACCTTC
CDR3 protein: CASSFQGGGYTF

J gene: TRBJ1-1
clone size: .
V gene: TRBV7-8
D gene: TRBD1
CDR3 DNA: TGTGCCAGCAGCTCCTGGACAGGGAAGAAAACTGAAGCTTTCTTT
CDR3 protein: CASSSWTGKKTEAFF

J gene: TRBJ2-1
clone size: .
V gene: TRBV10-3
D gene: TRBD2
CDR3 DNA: TGTGCCACTGCGAGTGGTGCTAGCGGGAGTTCGTATGAGCAGTTCTTC
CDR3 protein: CATASGASGSSYEQFF

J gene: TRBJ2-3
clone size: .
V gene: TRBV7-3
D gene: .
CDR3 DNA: TGTGCCAGCAGCGGACGCGGGGGCACAGATACGCAGTATTTT
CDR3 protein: CASSGRGGTDTQYF

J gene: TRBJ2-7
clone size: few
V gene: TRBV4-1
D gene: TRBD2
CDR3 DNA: TGCGCCAGCAGCCTGTATAGCGGGGGGACGTGGGAGCAGTACTTC
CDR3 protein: CASSLYSGGTWEQYF

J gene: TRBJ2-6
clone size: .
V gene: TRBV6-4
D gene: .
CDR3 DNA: TGTGCCAGCAGTGACTCGGAGGGGGCGGGAGGGGCCAACGTCCTGACTTTC
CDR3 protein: CASSDSEGAGGANVLTF

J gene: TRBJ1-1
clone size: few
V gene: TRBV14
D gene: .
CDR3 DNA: TGTGCCAGCAGCCCTCAAACAGGGTCGGGAACTGAAGCTTTCTTT
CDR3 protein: CASSPQTGSGTEAFF

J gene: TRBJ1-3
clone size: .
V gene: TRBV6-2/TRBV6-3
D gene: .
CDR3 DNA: TGTGCCAGCAGTTACCCTCTACAGAGCTCTGGAAACACCATATATTTT
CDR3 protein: CASSYPLQSSGNTIYF

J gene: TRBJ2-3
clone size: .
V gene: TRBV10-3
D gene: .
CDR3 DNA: TGTGCCATCGACGCGGGGAGCACAGATACGCAGTATTTT
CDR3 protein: CAIDAGSTDTQYF

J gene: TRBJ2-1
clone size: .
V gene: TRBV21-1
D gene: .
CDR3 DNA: TGTGCCAGCAGCAATGGAGCGGGCAATGAGCAGTTCTTC
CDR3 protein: CASSNGAGNEQFF

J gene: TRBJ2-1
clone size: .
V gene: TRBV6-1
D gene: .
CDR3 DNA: TGTGCCAGCAGTGAGGGCACGGCATCCTACAATGAGCAGTTCTTC
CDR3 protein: CASSEGTASYNEQFF

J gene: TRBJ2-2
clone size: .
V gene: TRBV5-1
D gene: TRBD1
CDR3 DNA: TGCGCCAGCCGGGGACAGACGAACACCGGGGAGCTGTTTTTT
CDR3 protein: CASRGQTNTGELFF

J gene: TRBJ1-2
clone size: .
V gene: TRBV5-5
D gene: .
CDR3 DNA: TGTGCCAGCAGCTTCACAGGGCAAACGAGAGGGTATGGCTACACCTTC
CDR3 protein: CASSFTGQTRGYGYTF

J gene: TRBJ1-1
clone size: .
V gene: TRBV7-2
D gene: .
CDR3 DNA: TGTGCCAGCAGATCCATGGGGGGAGAGTTGGGGAACACTGAAGCTTTCTTT
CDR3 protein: CASRSMGGELGNTEAFF

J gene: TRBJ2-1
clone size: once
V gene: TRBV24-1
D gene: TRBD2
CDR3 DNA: TGTGCCACCAGTGATTCATCAGCGGGGACCTACAATGAGCAGTTCTTC
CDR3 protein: CATSDSSAGTYNEQFF

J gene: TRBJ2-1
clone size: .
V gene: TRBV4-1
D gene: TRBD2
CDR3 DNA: TGCGCCAGCAGCCCGAGACTAGCGGGCTCCTACAATGAGCAGTTCTTC
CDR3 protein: CASSPRLAGSYNEQFF

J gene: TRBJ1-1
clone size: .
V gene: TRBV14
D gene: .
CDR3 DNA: TGTGCCAGCAGCCCAGGAGGGAGGGGGAGCGACACTGAAGCTTTCTTT
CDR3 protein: CASSPGGRGSDTEAFF

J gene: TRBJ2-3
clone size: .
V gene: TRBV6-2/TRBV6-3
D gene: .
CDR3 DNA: TGTGCCAGCAGTTCCCCGACAGGCTCCAAACTTCCTAGCACAGATACGCAGTATTTT
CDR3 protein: CASSSPTGSKLPSTDTQYF

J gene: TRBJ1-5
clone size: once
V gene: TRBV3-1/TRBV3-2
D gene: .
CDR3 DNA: TGTGCCAGCAGCCAAGAGTCGGGGAGAATTCAGCCCCAGCATTTT
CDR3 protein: CASSQESGRIQPQHF

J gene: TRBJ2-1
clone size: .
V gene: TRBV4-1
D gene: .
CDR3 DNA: TGCGCCAGCAGCCAAGAACGCGGGGAGTCTAATGAGCAGTTCTTC
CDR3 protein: CASSQERGESNEQFF

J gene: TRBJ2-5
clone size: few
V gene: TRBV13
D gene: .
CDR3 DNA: TGTGCCAGCAGCTTTGAACAGCAAGAGACCCAGTACTTC
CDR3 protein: CASSFEQQETQYF

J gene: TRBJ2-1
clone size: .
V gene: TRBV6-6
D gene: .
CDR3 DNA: TGTGCCAGCAGTTTGGCAGGCACCTACAATGAGCAGTTCTTC
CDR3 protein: CASSLAGTYNEQFF

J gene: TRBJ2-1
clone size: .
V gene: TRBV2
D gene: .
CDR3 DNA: TGTGCCAGCAGTGAACTTTTCAATGAGCAGTTCTTC
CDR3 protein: CASSELFNEQFF

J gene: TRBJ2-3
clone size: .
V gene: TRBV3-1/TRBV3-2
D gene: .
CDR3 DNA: TGTGCCAGCAGAATGGGGGCCACAGATACGCAGTATTTT
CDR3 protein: CASRMGATDTQYF

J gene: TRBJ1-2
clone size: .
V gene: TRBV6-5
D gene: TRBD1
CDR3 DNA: TGTGCCAGCAGCTACACCCTCGACAGGGTCGGGGGCTACACCTTC
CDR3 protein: CASSYTLDRVGGYTF